This TCR beta chain comes out of a study of blood T cells in healthy people across ages (dated by TCRdb to 2015 to 2017). About the study as a whole: In model experiments, template switching captured roughly one uniquely barcoded TCR beta cDNA molecule for every two T cells. The study measured age-related changes in TCR beta repertoire diversity using deep sequencing normalized with unique cDNA molecular identifiers. Donors were grouped into four age groups: young (average 16 years), middle-aged (approximately 41), aged (approximately 67) and long-lived (roughly 80). Donors of different ages were randomly distributed across sequencing lanes to avoid experimental bias. The study analyzed two additional independent replicas of 1 million unique cDNA reads from the same blood draw for two donors, one aged 18 to 30 and one aged 80 or older.

This clonotype was counted many times. Its antigen is not yet known. A much larger clone differs by one base, so this may be a read error. The donors were 40 or so Caucasian individuals from Russia, aged 6 to 90 years, who were systemically healthy. Around 10 milliliters of peripheral blood were collected from each donor into EDTA-treated Vacutainer tubes. Ficoll-Paque density-gradient centrifugation was used to isolate PBMCs, with at least 6 million per sample. Trizol reagent was used to extract total RNA from the PBMCs, yielding at least 5.5 micrograms per sample. Naive CD45RAhigh/CD27high T cell percentages were measured by flow cytometry on a PBMC aliquot from every donor. CDR1 SGHTA and CDR2 FQGNSA were looked up in the germline V gene. Cut back by 0 bases and 5 bases, the V and J ends lie 2 bases apart. Reading from cysteine to phenylalanine, the CDR3 counts 12 amino acids. Only the CDR3 DNA stays, 36 bases, in frame from base 1.

What the research found in general, with its limitations: Conclusive comparison of naive and antigen-experienced compartments was prevented by the profiling of bulk unsorted PBMCs. Compared with the aged group, the long-lived group had more naive CD4+ T cells, fewer expanded clones and increased TCR diversity, suggesting age selection. Estimates of total diversity based on one million sequenced T cells were regarded as lower bounds and as underestimates. As age increased, observed TCR beta diversity per million T cells dropped in a roughly linear way, and a significant reduction was already evident by age around 41. Donor CMV infection status was unknown, potentially confounding age-related changes in expanded clonotypes. A strong correlation was found between observed TCR beta diversity and the percentage of naive T cells measured by flow cytometry.

Libraries were made using 5' RACE. The sequencing machine was an Illumina HiSeq 2500. A second PCR of roughly 7 to 11 cycles was run with a J-beta primer mix and a sample-barcoded 5' primer. A template-switch 5' adaptor carrying 12 random nucleotides introduced a unique molecular identifier onto each TCR beta cDNA molecule. Each sample yielded at least 2.5 million CDR3-containing paired-end reads. All of the RNA was converted into first-strand cDNA using the Mint cDNA synthesis kit, with a TRBC-specific oligonucleotide serving as the primer. All cDNA was treated with uracil-DNA glycosylase and then went through a first 18-cycle PCR with the universal primers M1SS and BC2_uni_R. The authors' pipeline ran thus. Normalization of each sample was performed by random selection of 1 million high-quality reads, each carrying a distinct molecular identifier. Instead of being binned into consensus sequences, reads that shared molecular identifiers were thrown out. MiTCR, run with a Q25 quality threshold and the strictest error-elimination algorithm, handled CDR3 identification, clonotype clustering and error correction. Lower-bound total TCR beta diversity was estimated with a nonparametric unseen species model using Euler transformation. TCRdb cleaned the public reads at Q25 with fastp, built clones with MiXCR and kept in-frame beta chains. Each CDR3 protein gets just one entry, which takes the most common genes and DNA from the rows behind it. It is TCRdb's table, rather than the study itself, that gives the V and J calls and clone size. Across this sample there are roughly 800,000 distinct CDR3 sequences, with around 36% seen only once. The ten most abundant clones make up 13% of the sample.

The sequencing input was blood. This receptor chain uses TRBV7-2 and TRBJ2-4, with the identity of the D gene unclear. This clonotype originated in a man aged 18-30 years in good health. The nucleotides read TGTGCCAGCAGCTTAGCGGAAAACATTCAGTACTTC. This encodes CASSLAENIQYF.